The sequence of this TCR beta chain was determined in a study of Ad26.COV2.S vaccination and SARS-CoV-2 variants. In the study overall: As a participant in COV1001, the donor was in the Ad26.COV2.S trial arm.

Sequenced by immunoSEQ multiplex PCR; TCRdb stores in-frame clones only, minus some. The data hold 300,000 to 400,000 clones, with about 85% observed a single time. General study results and limits: Across vaccine and placebo recipients, the breadth of non-spike TCRs was similar. Post-vaccination spike-specific CD8+ and CD4+ T cell responses reportedly had substantial breadth.

Treatment indicated: about 20 received Ad26.COV2.S at low or high dose, single or two shots; 5 received placebo; per-sample allocation not given. The study sampled participants on day 63 after the first vaccine or placebo injection. A Boston adult aged 18-55 years was the donor. With respect to this clone: Its target is not known.

The CDR3 has 13 residues. V was trimmed by 5 bases and J by 0 bases, leaving 7 bases between them. Germline loops: CDR1 MDHEN, CDR2 SYDVKM. The source material was peripheral blood, sampled in a trial of Ad26.COV2.S vaccine versus placebo. This rearrangement joins TRBV28 to TRBJ1-1; no clear D gene. This TCR came from a person between 18 and 65 years old who received the Ad26.COV2.S COVID-19 vaccine or a placebo. CDR3 in DNA: TGTGCCAGCAGTCGGTTGCTGAACACTGAAGCTTTCTTT. It yields the protein CASSRLLNTEAFF.